This T cell receptor (beta chain) was recorded in a study of blood T cells in healthy people across ages (dated by TCRdb to the mid-2010s). Regarding the research as a whole: Template switching captured roughly one uniquely barcoded TCR beta cDNA molecule per two T cells in model experiments. Age-related changes in TCR beta repertoire diversity were measured in the study by deep sequencing normalized with unique cDNA molecular identifiers. The donors were split into four age groups: young (average about 15 years), middle-aged (39), aged (roughly 65) and long-lived (over 80). To avoid experimental bias, donors of different ages were distributed randomly across sequencing lanes. Using the same blood draw, the study looked at two additional independent replicas of 1 million unique cDNA reads for two donors, one aged 18 to 30 and the other aged 80 or older. General findings and caveats noted by the study authors: As age increased, observed TCR beta diversity per million T cells dropped in a roughly linear way, and a significant reduction was already evident by age around 41. A strong correlation was found between observed TCR beta diversity and the percentage of naive T cells measured by flow cytometry. Compared with the aged group, the long-lived group had more naive CD4+ T cells, fewer expanded clones and increased TCR diversity, a pattern suggesting age selection. Total diversity estimates from one million sequenced T cells were considered lower bounds and underestimates. Because the CMV infection status of the donors was unknown, age-related changes in expanded clonotypes may potentially have been confounded. Because profiling used bulk unsorted PBMCs, naive and antigen-experienced compartments could not be compared conclusively.

The CDR3 runs 18 amino acids, cysteine and phenylalanine included. Of all the DNA, just the CDR3 is kept, 54 bases in frame from base 1. The junction shows trimming of 5 bases on V and 0 bases on J, and the gene matches do not reach 7 bases of it. The germline V gene encodes CDR1 SEHNR and CDR2 FQNEAQ (reference sequence). Library preparation used 5' RACE. Data came from an Illumina HiSeq 2500. The second PCR ran for roughly 6 to 11 cycles and used a J-beta primer mix along with a sample-barcoded 5' primer. Each TCR beta cDNA molecule received a unique molecular identifier from a template-switch 5' adaptor carrying 12 random nucleotides. At least 2.5 million CDR3-containing paired-end reads were obtained from each sample. First-strand cDNA synthesis was performed from all RNA using the Mint cDNA synthesis kit, with priming by a TRBC-specific oligonucleotide. Following uracil-DNA glycosylase treatment, all cDNA underwent a first 18-cycle PCR with the universal primers M1SS and BC2_uni_R. The authors processed their data as follows. For normalization, 1 million high-quality reads were randomly selected from each sample, with every read carrying a distinct molecular identifier. Reads sharing molecular identifiers were discarded rather than binned into consensus sequences. MiTCR, with a Q25 quality threshold and the strictest error-elimination algorithm, was used for CDR3 identification, clonotype clustering and error correction. Lower-bound total TCR beta diversity was estimated with a nonparametric unseen species model using Euler transformation. Starting from the raw public reads, TCRdb applied fastp trimming at Q25, assembled clones with MiXCR and retained in-frame beta chains. Identical CDR3 proteins give one entry, which carries the most common genes and DNA. TCRdb's processing, not the authors', yielded these V and J calls. The sample data list roughly 900,000 distinct CDR3 sequences, and around 49% of these were observed just once. Roughly 13% of the sample is taken by the ten largest.

The approximately 39 donors, aged roughly 6 to 90 years, were systemically healthy Caucasian individuals from Russia. Each donor gave roughly 11 milliliters of peripheral blood, drawn into EDTA-treated Vacutainer tubes. Ficoll-Paque density-gradient centrifugation was used to isolate PBMCs, with at least 7 million per sample. Total RNA, at least 5 micrograms per sample, was extracted from PBMCs with Trizol reagent. Naive CD45RAhigh/CD27high T cell percentages were measured by flow cytometry on a PBMC aliquot from every donor. On this clonotype: The antigen it binds to is not known. No much larger clone exists at a distance of one base, and base qualities are not known.

Sequencing used blood. The chain is made from TRBV7-9 and TRBJ2-7; 16 central bases correspond to TRBD2. This receptor was taken from a man younger than 45 in good health. DNA sequence: TGTGCCAGCAGCCCGTACGGGACTAGCGGGGGGGCCTCCTACGAGCAGTACTTC. It codes for CASSPYGTSGGASYEQYF.